This T cell receptor (beta chain) was captured by sequencing in a study of blood T cell repertoires in COVID-19. Germline-derived CDR1 and CDR2 are SGHAT and FQNNGV. CDR3 size: 15 residues. V was pared by 5 bases and J by 1 base, with 5 bases of the junction left unmatched. This table comes from immunoSEQ multiplex PCR, and its TCRdb copy is limited to in-frame clones, with some not included. The table has approximately 330,000 clones, about 86% seen once. What was sequenced was PBMCs or T cells enriched from blood (not recorded which). The sequence was obtained from a middle-aged woman with acute COVID-19. The chain joins TRBV11-2 to TRBJ2-3; 8 bases fit TRBD2. CDR3 loop: CASSPAGARTDTQYF. The CDR3, as DNA: TGTGCCAGCAGCCCAGCGGGGGCCCGCACAGATACGCAGTATTTT.